The 19 T cell receptor beta chains below were found in one sample sequenced in a study of blood T cell repertoires in COVID-19 (dated by TCRdb to about 2020). The library came from the immunoSEQ multiplex PCR assay. TCRdb retrieved this table from immuneACCESS and kept in-frame rearrangements only. Not all clones are present; in checked studies, unresolved V genes account for under half, and no reason is known for the remainder. This sample is represented by over 150,000 clones; 65% to 80% of them were singletons. The ten largest make up around 20% of the sample. Sequenced material: PBMCs or T cells enriched from blood (not recorded which). The receptors shown here come from a woman aged 70 to 79 in a cohort exposed to, infected with or recovered from COVID-19 (not recorded which).

CDR3 sequence: CASSLDRDYGYTF. As DNA, the CDR3 is TGTGCCAGCAGCCTGGACAGAGACTATGGCTACACCTTC. V gene TRBV6-6 combines with J gene TRBJ1-2, with D perhaps TRBD1 (6 bases). The CDR3 contains 13 residues. Germline loops: CDR1 MNHNY, CDR2 SVGAGI (reference sequence). V lost 6 bases to trimming and J lost 3 bases, with 11 bases between them.

This chain links TRBV21-1 with TRBJ1-5; the table's TRBD1 call for D was not verified on the DNA. TRBV21-1 represents a pseudogene. The CDR3 consists of 12 residues. CDR3 nucleotide sequence: TGTGCCGGGGGGACAGGGAGGCAGCCCCAGCATTTT. Amino acids: CAGGTGRQPQHF.

The chain combines TRBV6-5 with TRBJ2-7; D is undetermined. The CDR3 is 11 amino acids. CDR1 is MNHEY and CDR2 is SVGAGI in the germline V gene. V dropped 2 bases and J dropped 5 bases, with 4 bases sitting between them. The CDR3 DNA reads TGTGCCAGCAGTTACCAGAACGAGCAGTACTTC. It encodes CASSYQNEQYF.

The gene calls are TRBV11-2 and TRBJ2-7, with 8 bases matching TRBD1. CDR3 length: 15 residues. With 4 bases clipped from V and 0 bases from J, the junction kept 5 bases outside the gene matches. Germline V gives CDR1 SGHAT, CDR2 FQNNGV. The CDR3, as DNA: TGTGCCAGCAGCTCCGGGACAGGCTACTCCTACGAGCAGTACTTC. Translating gives CASSSGTGYSYEQYF.

The J gene is TRBJ2-7, the V gene TRBV7-2; 8 positions agree with TRBD2. The CDR3 loop spans 14 amino acids. The trim removed 3 bases at V and 2 bases at J, leaving 3 bases unmatched. Germline CDR1 reads SGHTA; CDR2 reads FQGNSA. CDR3: CASSFGGRPYEQYF. The CDR3, as DNA: TGTGCCAGCAGCTTTGGCGGGAGGCCCTACGAGCAGTACTTC.

The chain links TRBV3-1 (or the pseudogene TRBV3-2) to TRBJ1-1, with D possibly being TRBD1 (6 bases). The CDR3 spans 14 residues. Germline V gene sequence: CDR1 LGHDT, CDR2 YNNKEL (reference sequence). The V and J ends lost 6 bases and 3 bases respectively, with 14 bases between them. This CDR3 is CASRVGAGDTEAFF. The CDR3 coding sequence is TGTGCCAGCAGAGTGGGGGCGGGGGACACTGAAGCTTTCTTT.

The chain combines TRBV19 with TRBJ2-7; perhaps TRBD2 as D (6 bases). CDR3 length: 15 residues. V was pared by 6 bases and J by 3 bases, with 18 bases between. Germline V CDR1 and CDR2: LNHDA, SQIVND (reference sequence). The CDR3 reads CASRAGRPGHYEQYF. The CDR3 nucleotides are TGTGCCAGTAGGGCGGGGAGACCGGGCCACTACGAGCAGTACTTC.

This chain uses TRBV6-5 with TRBJ2-1; 10 positions agree with TRBD2. Trimming removed 5 bases from V and 4 bases from J; junction bases left unmatched: 5. This CDR3 is built from 15 residues. Germline CDR1 is MNHEY and CDR2 is SVGAGI. Here the CDR3 DNA reads TGTGCCAGCAGTAGGACTAGCGGAACTTACAATGAGCAGTTCTTC. Translation: CASSRTSGTYNEQFF.

The CDR3 nucleotides are TGTGCCAGCAGCCAATATCGCGATCAGCCCCAGCATTTT. Translation gives CASSQYRDQPQHF. The rearrangement uses TRBV16 and TRBJ1-5; no clear D. Germline V gene data show CDR1 as KGHSY and CDR2 as FQNENV. V lost 1 base and J 5 bases, leaving 6 bases between the germline ends. This CDR3 comprises 13 residues.

The J gene is TRBJ1-1, the V gene TRBV29-1, with D unresolved. V was trimmed by 7 bases and J by 1 base, leaving 16 bases between them. The CDR3 is 14 amino acids. Germline loops: CDR1 SQVTM, CDR2 ANQGSEA. CDR3 sequence: CSAGSGPRNTEAFF. CDR3 nucleotides: TGCAGCGCTGGGAGTGGCCCGAGGAACACTGAAGCTTTCTTT.

CDR3 region: CASSQDSGQGMPDTQYF. The CDR3, as DNA: TGTGCCAGCAGCCAAGATTCAGGACAGGGTATGCCAGATACGCAGTATTTT. The V gene is TRBV4-2, the J gene TRBJ2-3, with 8 bases that match TRBD1. The CDR3 runs 17 residues. V dropped 0 bases and J dropped 4; count of bases not matched to a gene: 9. CDR1 is LGHNA and CDR2 is YNFKEQ in the germline V gene.

The J gene is TRBJ2-3, the V gene TRBV5-1, with D tentatively TRBD1 (6 bases). V was shortened by 1 base and J by 3 bases, with 12 bases between the two germline ends. In germline, CDR1 is SGHRS, CDR2 YFSETQ. This CDR3 is 15 amino acids long. The CDR3 sequence: CASSLQGLTTDTQYF. CDR3 in DNA: TGCGCCAGCAGCTTGCAGGGGCTTACGACAGATACGCAGTATTTT. Filled out from reference TRBV5-1 and TRBJ2-3, the complete variable domain reads KAGVTQTPRYLIKTRGQQVTLSCSPISGHRSVSWYQQTPGQGLQFLFEYFSETQRNKGNFPGRFSGRQFSNSRSEMNVSTLELGDSALYLCASSLQGLTTDTQYFGPGTRLTVL.

The chain joins TRBV5-1 to TRBJ2-1; D possibly corresponds to TRBD2 (6 bases). The CDR3 has 13 amino acids. Trimming took off 6 bases at V and 3 bases at J, with 10 bases between the two ends. Germline CDR1 and CDR2: SGHRS and YFSETQ. This CDR3 is CASNVGSYNEQFF. The DNA of the CDR3 is TGCGCCAGCAACGTCGGGAGCTACAATGAGCAGTTCTTC.

In DNA, the CDR3 is TGTGCCAGCAGCTTAGGAGGGAGGGTCGGCAATGAGCAGTTCTTC. Encoded protein: CASSLGGRVGNEQFF. The V call is TRBV7-2, the J call TRBJ2-1; TRBD2 aligns across 7 bases. CDR3 length: 15 residues. Trimming removed 1 base from V and 6 bases from J; junction bases left unmatched: 6. CDR1 and CDR2 from the germline V gene are SGHTA and FQGNSA.

V usage is TRBV18 and J usage is TRBJ2-1; TRBD2 agrees at 8 bases. The CDR3 spans 15 residues. Looked up from germline, CDR1 is KGHSH and CDR2 is LQKENI. V dropped 6 bases and J dropped 6; count of bases not matched to a gene: 10. The CDR3 DNA reads as TGTGCCAGCTCCTTTCGGTTAGCGGGGACCAATGAGCAGTTCTTC. It is translated as CASSFRLAGTNEQFF.

V gene TRBV5-1 combines with J gene TRBJ1-4, with D maybe TRBD1 (6 bases). This CDR3 contains 15 residues. CDR1 is SGHRS, CDR2 YFSETQ, per germline. Deletions cut 4 bases from V and 3 bases from J, with 13 bases between. DNA for the CDR3: TGCGCCAGCAGCCCTCAGGACAGAGCTAATGAAAAACTGTTTTTT. Protein: CASSPQDRANEKLFF.

V is TRBV4-2 and J is TRBJ2-5; 8 nucleotides line up with TRBD2. The CDR3 length is 14 residues. With V trimmed by 3 bases and J by 4 bases, 4 bases remained unmatched. Germline values: CDR1 LGHNA, CDR2 YNFKEQ. This chain's CDR3 is CASSQTGTRETQYF. In DNA form, the CDR3 reads TGTGCCAGCAGCCAGACCGGGACTAGAGAGACCCAGTACTTC.

The chain employs TRBV28 and TRBJ2-5; 9 positions match TRBD1. This CDR3 has 15 amino acids. Germline V gene sequence: CDR1 MDHEN, CDR2 SYDVKM. J was trimmed by 4 bases and V by 1 base; bases with no gene match: 4. CDR3 sequence reads: CASSLSGTGLETQYF. The CDR3, as DNA: TGTGCCAGCAGTTTATCTGGGACAGGGTTAGAGACCCAGTACTTC.

In this sample, this clone turned up once. The J gene is TRBJ1-2, the V gene TRBV6-5; TRBD1 aligns across 12 bases. The V gene's germline CDR1 is MNHEY and CDR2 SVGAGI. This CDR3 is built from 14 residues. Trimming cost V 2 bases and J 8 bases; bases outside gene matches: 3. The CDR3 DNA sequence: TGTGCCAGCAGTTACCCGGGACAGGGGGCAGGCTACACCTTC. It is translated as CASSYPGQGAGYTF.